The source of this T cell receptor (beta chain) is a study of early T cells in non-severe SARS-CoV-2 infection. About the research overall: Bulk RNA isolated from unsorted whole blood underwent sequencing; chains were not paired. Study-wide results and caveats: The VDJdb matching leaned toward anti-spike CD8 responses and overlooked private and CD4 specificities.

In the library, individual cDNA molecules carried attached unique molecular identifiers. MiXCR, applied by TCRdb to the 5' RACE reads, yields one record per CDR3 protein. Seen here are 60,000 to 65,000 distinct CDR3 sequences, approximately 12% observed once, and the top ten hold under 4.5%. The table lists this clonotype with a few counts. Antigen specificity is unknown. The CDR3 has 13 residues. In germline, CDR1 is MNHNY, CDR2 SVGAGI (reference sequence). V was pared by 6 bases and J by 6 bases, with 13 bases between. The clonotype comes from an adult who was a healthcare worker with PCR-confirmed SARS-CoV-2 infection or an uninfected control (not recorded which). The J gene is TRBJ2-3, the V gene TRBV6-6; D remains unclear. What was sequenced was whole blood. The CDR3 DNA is TGTGCCAGCAGATTCCGGCTGGCTGATACGCAGTATTTT. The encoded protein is CASRFRLADTQYF.